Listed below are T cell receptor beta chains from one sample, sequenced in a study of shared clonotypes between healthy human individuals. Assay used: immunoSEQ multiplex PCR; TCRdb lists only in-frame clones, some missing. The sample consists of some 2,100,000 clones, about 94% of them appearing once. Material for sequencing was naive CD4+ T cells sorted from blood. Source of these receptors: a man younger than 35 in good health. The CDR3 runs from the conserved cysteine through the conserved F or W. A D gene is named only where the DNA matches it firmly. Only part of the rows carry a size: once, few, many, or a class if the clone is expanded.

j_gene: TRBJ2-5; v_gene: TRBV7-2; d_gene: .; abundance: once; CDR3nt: TGTGCCAGCAGCTTAGCCAGGGGAGAGACCCAGTACTTC; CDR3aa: CASSLARGETQYF
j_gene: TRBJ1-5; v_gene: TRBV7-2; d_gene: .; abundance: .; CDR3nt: TGTGCCAGCAGCTTAACGGGGCTTACCAATCAGCCCCAGCATTTT; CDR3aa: CASSLTGLTNQPQHF
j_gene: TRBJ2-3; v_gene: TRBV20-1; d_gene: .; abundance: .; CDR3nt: TGCAGTGGAGGCACAGATACGCAGTATTTT; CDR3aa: CSGGTDTQYF
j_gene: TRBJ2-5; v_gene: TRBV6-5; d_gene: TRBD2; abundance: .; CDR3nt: TGTGCCAGCTCCCCCCAGCGGGGACAAGAGACCCAGTACTTC; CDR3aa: CASSPQRGQETQYF
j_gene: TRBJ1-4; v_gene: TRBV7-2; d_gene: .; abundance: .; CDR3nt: TGTGCCAGCAGTAAGCCAACTAATGAAAAACTGTTTTTT; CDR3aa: CASSKPTNEKLFF
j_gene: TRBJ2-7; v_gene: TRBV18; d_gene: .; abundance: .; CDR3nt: TGTGCCAGCTCACCACTCCAGTCAGTCTCCTACGAGCAGTACTTC; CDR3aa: CASSPLQSVSYEQYF
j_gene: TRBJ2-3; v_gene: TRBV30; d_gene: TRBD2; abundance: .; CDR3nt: TGTGCCTGGACTAGCGGGAGGGCCAGCACAGATACGCAGTATTTT; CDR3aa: CAWTSGRASTDTQYF
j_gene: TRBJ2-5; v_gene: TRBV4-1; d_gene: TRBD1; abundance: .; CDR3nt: TGCGCCAGCAGCTCCAGACCGGACAGGGGGTTGGAGACCCAGTACTTC; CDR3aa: CASSSRPDRGLETQYF
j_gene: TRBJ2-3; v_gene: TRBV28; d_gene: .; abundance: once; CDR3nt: TGTGCCAGCCGGGCAGGGGTGCCAGATACGCAGTATTTT; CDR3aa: CASRAGVPDTQYF
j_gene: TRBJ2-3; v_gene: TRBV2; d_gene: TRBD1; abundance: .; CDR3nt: TGTGCCAGCAGTTGGGACAGGGCCGGAGCGGACAGAGGCACAGATACGCAGTATTTT; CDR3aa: CASSWDRAGADRGTDTQYF
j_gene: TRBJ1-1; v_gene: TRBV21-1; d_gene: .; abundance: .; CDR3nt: TGTGCCAGCAGCAAAAGGAGGACACACATGAACACTGAAGCTTTCTTT; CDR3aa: CASSKRRTHMNTEAFF
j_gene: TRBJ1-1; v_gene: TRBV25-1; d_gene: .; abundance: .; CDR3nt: TGTGCCAGCAGTGAAGGAAAGGGCGCTGGACGCACTGAAGCTTTCTTT; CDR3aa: CASSEGKGAGRTEAFF
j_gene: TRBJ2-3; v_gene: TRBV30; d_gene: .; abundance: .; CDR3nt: TGTGCCTGGAATTTATACCCGGTGACAGATACGCAGTATTTT; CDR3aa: CAWNLYPVTDTQYF
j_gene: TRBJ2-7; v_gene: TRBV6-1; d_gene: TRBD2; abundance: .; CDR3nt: TGTGCCAGCAGTCGGGGGGGGCCTCCCTACGAGCAGTACTTC; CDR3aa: CASSRGGPPYEQYF
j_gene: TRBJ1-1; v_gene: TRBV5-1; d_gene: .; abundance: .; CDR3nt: TGCGCCAGCAGCCTACCAGGATCTGGCATGAACACTGAAGCTTTCTTT; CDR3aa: CASSLPGSGMNTEAFF
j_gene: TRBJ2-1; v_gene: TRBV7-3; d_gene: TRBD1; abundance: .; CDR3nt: TGTGCCAGCAGCCCCGGACAGGGAGGCTACAATGAGCAGTTCTTC; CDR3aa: CASSPGQGGYNEQFF
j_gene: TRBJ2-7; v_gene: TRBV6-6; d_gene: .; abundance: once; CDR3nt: TGTGCCACCCTCCACCCAGGGGTTTGGGAGCAGTACTTC; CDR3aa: CATLHPGVWEQYF
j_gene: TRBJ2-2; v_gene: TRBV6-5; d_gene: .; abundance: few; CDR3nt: TGTGCTAGCAGGTTCTCTGAAGGGGGGGAGCTGTTTTTT; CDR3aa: CASRFSEGGELFF
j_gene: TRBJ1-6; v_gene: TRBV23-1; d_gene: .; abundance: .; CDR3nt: TGCGCCAGCAGCGAAGGGAATTCACCCCTCCACTTT; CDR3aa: CASSEGNSPLHF
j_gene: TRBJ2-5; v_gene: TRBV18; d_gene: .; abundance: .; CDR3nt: TGTGCCAGCTCACCACCCGGACCCGGGACCCAGTACTTC; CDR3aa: CASSPPGPGTQYF
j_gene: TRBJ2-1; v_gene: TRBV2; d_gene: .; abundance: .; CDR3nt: TGTGCCAGCAGTGAAGTGGGTGAGCAGTTCTTC; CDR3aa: CASSEVGEQFF
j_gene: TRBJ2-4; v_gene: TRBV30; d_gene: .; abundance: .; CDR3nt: TGTGCCTGGAGGCCGGGCCCCAAAAACATTCAGTACTTC; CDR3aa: CAWRPGPKNIQYF